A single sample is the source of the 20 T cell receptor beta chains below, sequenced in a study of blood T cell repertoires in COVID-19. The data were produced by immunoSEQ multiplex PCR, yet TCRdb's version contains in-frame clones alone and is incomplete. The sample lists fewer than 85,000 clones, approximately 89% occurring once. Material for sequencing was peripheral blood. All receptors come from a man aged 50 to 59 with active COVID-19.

In DNA, the CDR3 is TGCGCCAGCAGCTTGGGGTCTGGAGGAGAGACCCAGTACTTC. This gives the protein CASSLGSGGETQYF. V is TRBV5-1 and J is TRBJ2-5, with TRBD2 as a possible D gene (5 bases). With 0 bases removed from V and 4 bases from J, the gap between germline ends came to 10 bases. Per the germline V gene, CDR1 is SGHRS and CDR2 is YFSETQ. The CDR3 consists of 14 residues.

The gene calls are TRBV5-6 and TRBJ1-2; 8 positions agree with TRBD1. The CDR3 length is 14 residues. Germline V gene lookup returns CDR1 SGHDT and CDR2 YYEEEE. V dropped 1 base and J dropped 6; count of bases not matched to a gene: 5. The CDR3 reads CASSLPQTGDGYTF. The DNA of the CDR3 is TGTGCCAGCAGCTTGCCCCAGACAGGGGATGGCTACACCTTC. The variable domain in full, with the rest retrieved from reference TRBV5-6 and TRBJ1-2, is DAGVTQSPTHLIKTRGQQVTLRCSPKSGHDTVSWYQQALGQGPQFIFQYYEEEERQRGNFPDRFSGHQFPNYSSELNVNALLLGDSALYLCASSLPQTGDGYTFGSGTRLTVV.

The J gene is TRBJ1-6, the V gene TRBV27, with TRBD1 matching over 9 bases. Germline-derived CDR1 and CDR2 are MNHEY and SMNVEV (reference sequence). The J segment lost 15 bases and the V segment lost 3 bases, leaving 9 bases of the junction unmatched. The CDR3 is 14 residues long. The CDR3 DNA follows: TGTGCCAGCAGTTTTCTAGAGACAGGGGGAAACCTCCACTTT. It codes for CASSFLETGGNLHF.

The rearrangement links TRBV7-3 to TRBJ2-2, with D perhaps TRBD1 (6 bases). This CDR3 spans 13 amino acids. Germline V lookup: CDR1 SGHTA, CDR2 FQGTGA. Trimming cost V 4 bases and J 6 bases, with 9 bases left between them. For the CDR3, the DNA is TGTGCCAGCAGCTCCCAGGGGCCCGGGGAGCTGTTTTTT. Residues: CASSSQGPGELFF. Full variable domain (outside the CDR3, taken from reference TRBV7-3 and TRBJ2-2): GAGVSQTPSNKVTEKGKYVELRCDPISGHTALYWYRQSLGQGPEFLIYFQGTGAADDSGLPNDRFFAVRPEGSVSTLKIQRTERGDSAVYLCASSSQGPGELFFGEGSRLTVL.

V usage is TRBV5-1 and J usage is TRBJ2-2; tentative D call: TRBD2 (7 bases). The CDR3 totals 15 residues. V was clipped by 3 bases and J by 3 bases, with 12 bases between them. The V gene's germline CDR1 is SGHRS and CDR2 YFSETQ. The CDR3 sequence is CASSSRGPYTGELFF. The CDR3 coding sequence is TGCGCCAGCAGCTCGCGGGGGCCCTACACCGGGGAGCTGTTTTTT.

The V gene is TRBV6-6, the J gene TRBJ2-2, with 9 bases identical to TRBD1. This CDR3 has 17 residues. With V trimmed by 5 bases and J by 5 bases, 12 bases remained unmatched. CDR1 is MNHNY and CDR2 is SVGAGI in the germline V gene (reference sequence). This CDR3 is CASSQNHRGRETGELFF. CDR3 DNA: TGTGCCAGCAGTCAGAACCACAGGGGGCGCGAAACCGGGGAGCTGTTTTTT.

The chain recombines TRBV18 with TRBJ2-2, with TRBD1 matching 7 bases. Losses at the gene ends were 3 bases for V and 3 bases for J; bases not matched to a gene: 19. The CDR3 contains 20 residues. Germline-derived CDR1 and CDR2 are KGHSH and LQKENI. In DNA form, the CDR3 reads TGTGCCAGCTCACCGCACATAAGAGAGGCTACAGGGGTTTACACCGGGGAGCTGTTTTTT. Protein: CASSPHIREATGVYTGELFF.

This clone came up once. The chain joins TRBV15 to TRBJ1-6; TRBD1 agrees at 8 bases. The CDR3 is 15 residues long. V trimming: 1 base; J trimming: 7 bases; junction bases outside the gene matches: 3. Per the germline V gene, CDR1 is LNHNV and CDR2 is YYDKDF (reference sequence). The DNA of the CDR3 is TGTGCCACCAGCAGAGGAGGGGACAGGAATTCACCCCTCCACTTT. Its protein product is CATSRGGDRNSPLHF. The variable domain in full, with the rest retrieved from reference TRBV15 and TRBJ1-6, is DAMVIQNPRYQVTQFGKPVTLSCSQTLNHNVMYWYQQKSSQAPKLLFHYYDKDFNNEADTPDNFQSRRPNTSFCFLDIRSPGLGDTAMYLCATSRGGDRNSPLHFGNGTRLTVT.

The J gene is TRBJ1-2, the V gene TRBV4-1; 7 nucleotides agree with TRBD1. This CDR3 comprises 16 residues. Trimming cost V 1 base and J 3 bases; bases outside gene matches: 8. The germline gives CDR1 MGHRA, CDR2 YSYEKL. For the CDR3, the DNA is TGCGCCAGCAGCCAAGGGGGAAGCAGGGGGGACTATGGCTACACCTTC. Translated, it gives CASSQGGSRGDYGYTF.

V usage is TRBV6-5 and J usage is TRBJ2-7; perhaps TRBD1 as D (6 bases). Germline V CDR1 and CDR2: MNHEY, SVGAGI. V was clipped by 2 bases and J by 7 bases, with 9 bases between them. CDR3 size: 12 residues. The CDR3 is CASSYRGSEQYF. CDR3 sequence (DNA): TGTGCCAGCAGTTACAGGGGGAGTGAGCAGTACTTC.

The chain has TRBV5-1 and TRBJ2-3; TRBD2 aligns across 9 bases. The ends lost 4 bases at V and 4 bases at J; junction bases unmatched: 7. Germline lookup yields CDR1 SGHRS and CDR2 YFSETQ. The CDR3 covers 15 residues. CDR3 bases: TGCGCCAGCAGCCGCGCGGTAGCGGGGGCAGATACGCAGTATTTT. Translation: CASSRAVAGADTQYF.

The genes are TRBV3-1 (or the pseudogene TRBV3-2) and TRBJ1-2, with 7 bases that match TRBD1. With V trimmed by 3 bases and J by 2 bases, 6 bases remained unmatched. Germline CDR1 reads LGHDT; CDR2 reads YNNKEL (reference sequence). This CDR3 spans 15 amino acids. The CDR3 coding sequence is TGTGCCAGCAGCCAGGAGAACAGGGGAAACTATGGCTACACCTTC. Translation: CASSQENRGNYGYTF.

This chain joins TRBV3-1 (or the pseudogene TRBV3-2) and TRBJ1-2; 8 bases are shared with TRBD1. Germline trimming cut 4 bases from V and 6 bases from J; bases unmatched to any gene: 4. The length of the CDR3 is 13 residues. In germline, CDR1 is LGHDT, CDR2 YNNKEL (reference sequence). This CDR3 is CASSRTGSHGYTF. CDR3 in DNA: TGTGCCAGCAGCCGGACAGGGAGTCATGGCTACACCTTC.

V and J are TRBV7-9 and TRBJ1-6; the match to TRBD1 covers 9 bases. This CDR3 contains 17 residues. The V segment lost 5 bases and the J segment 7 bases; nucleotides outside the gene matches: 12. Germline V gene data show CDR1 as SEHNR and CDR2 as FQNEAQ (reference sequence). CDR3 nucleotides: TGTGCCAGCAGCCCTACAGGGGGCGAAGCCCACAATTCACCCCTCCACTTT. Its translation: CASSPTGGEAHNSPLHF.

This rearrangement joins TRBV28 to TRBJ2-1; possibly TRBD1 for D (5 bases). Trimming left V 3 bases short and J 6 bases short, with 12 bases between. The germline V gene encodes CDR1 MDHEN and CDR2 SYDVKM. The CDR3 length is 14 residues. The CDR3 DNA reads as TGTGCCAGCAGTTTTTCGAAGGACACCAATGAGCAGTTCTTC. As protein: CASSFSKDTNEQFF. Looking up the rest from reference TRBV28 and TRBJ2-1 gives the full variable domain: DVKVTQSSRYLVKRTGEKVFLECVQDMDHENMFWYRQDPGLGLRLIYFSYDVKMKEKGDIPEGYSVSREKKERFSLILESASTNQTSMYLCASSFSKDTNEQFFGPGTRLTVL.

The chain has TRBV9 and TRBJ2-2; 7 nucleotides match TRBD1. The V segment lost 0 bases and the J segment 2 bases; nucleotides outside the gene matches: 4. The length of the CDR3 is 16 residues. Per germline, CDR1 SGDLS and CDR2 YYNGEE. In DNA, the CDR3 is TGTGCCAGCAGCGTAGATCAGGGGGTAAACACCGGGGAGCTGTTTTTT. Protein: CASSVDQGVNTGELFF.

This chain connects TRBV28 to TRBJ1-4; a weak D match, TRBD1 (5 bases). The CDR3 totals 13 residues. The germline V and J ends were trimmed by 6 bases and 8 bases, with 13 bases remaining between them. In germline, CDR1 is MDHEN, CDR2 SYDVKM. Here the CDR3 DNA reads TGTGCCAGCAGCCCGGGGACTTGGGAAAAACTGTTTTTT. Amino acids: CASSPGTWEKLFF.

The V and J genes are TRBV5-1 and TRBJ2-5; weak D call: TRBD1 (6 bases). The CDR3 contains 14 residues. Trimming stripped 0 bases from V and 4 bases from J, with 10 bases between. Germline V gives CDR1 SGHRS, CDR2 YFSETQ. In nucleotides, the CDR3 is TGCGCCAGCAGCTTGGCCACACAGGGAGAGACCCAGTACTTC. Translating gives CASSLATQGETQYF.

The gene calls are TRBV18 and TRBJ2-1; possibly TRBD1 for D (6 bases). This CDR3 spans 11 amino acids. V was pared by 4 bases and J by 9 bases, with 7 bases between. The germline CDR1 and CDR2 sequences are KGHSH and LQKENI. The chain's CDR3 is CASSQGVEQFF. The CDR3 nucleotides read TGTGCCAGCTCACAGGGGGTTGAGCAGTTCTTC.

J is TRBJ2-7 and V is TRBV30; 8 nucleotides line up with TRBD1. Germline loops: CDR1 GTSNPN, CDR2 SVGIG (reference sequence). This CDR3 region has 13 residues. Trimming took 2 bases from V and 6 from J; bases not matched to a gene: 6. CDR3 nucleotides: TGTGCCTGGAGTTTTCAGGGGGCTGGCGAGCAGTACTTC. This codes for CAWSFQGAGEQYF. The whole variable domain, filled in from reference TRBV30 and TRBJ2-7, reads SQTIHQWPATLVQPVGSPLSLECTVEGTSNPNLYWYRQAAGRGLQLLFYSVGIGQISSEVPQNLSASRPQDRQFILSSKKLLLSDSGFYLCAWSFQGAGEQYFGPGTRLTVT.